Shown below are 20 T cell receptor beta chains from a single sample sequenced in a study of shared clonotypes between healthy human individuals. The protocol was immunoSEQ multiplex PCR, while the TCRdb copy is restricted to in-frame clones and leaves out a portion. The sample has 2 million to 2.5 million clones; about 95% are singletons. CD45RO-negative, CCR7-selected cells formed the naive CD8 fraction, which excluded terminally differentiated effector memory CD45RA+ cells. Sequenced sample: naive CD8+ T cells sorted from blood. All receptors derive from a man between 18 and 29 years old in good health.

For this clone: Other DNA sequences in the sample encode the same CDR3. V is TRBV9 and J is TRBJ1-1; D is uncertain. Deletions cut 0 bases from V and 1 base from J, with 7 bases between. The V gene's germline CDR1 is SGDLS and CDR2 YYNGEE. The CDR3 extends over 14 amino acids. This chain's CDR3 is CASSVGAGNTEAFF. In DNA form, the CDR3 reads TGTGCCAGCAGCGTAGGTGCAGGGAACACTGAAGCTTTCTTT.

The rearrangement joins TRBV18 to TRBJ1-1; D is undetermined. Germline values: CDR1 KGHSH, CDR2 LQKENI. Trimming pared 6 bases from V and 7 bases from J, leaving 12 bases between. The length of the CDR3 is 12 residues. The CDR3 region has the DNA TGTGCCAGCTCCGACGCCACGAATGAAGCTTTCTTT. Encoded protein: CASSDATNEAFF.

Here the CDR3 DNA reads TGTGCCAGCAGCTCGGGACTAGCGGGGGTCCCCGGGGAGCTGTTTTTT. This translates into CASSSGLAGVPGELFF. The gene calls are TRBV7-9 and TRBJ2-2, with 14 bases identical to TRBD2. The CDR3 is 16 amino acids. After removal of 4 bases from V and 6 bases from J, the junction contained 4 bases not matched to a gene. Looked up from germline, CDR1 is SEHNR and CDR2 is FQNEAQ (reference sequence).

CDR3 DNA sequence: TGTGCCAGCAGTTACTCCGACAGGGGGAGCTCCTACGAGCAGTACTTC. Amino acid sequence: CASSYSDRGSSYEQYF. V gene TRBV6-5 combines with J gene TRBJ2-7; 9 bases fit TRBD1. V trimming: 0 bases; J trimming: 0 bases; junction bases outside the gene matches: 3. Germline-derived CDR1 and CDR2 are MNHEY and SVGAGI. There are 16 residues in the CDR3.

The chain is built from TRBV9 and TRBJ2-7, with D possibly TRBD2 on 5 matching bases. The CDR3 sequence is 14 residues long. Germline lookup yields CDR1 SGDLS and CDR2 YYNGEE. The germline V and J ends were trimmed by 0 bases and 2 bases, with 9 bases remaining between them. The CDR3 sequence: CASSVGEPPYEQYF. DNA of the CDR3: TGTGCCAGCAGCGTAGGGGAGCCCCCCTACGAGCAGTACTTC.

CDR3: CASSFIGQAANTEAFF. CDR3 in DNA: TGTGCCAGCAGTTTCATCGGACAGGCCGCGAACACTGAAGCTTTCTTT. The chain joins TRBV6-5 to TRBJ1-1; 7 bases match TRBD1. The CDR3 runs to 16 residues. Germline loops: CDR1 MNHEY, CDR2 SVGAGI. Losses at the gene ends were 4 bases for V and 1 base for J; bases not matched to a gene: 9.

This chain links TRBV5-1 with TRBJ2-1; TRBD2 is a possible D gene (6 bases). Germline assignment: CDR1 SGHRS and CDR2 YFSETQ. The CDR3 has 16 residues. Trimming cost V 0 bases and J 3 bases, with 13 bases left between them. As DNA, the CDR3 is TGCGCCAGCAGCTTGGTGGGGGGAGCTAACTACAATGAGCAGTTCTTC. Translation: CASSLVGGANYNEQFF.

This chain joins TRBV9 and TRBJ1-1; no reliable D call. This CDR3 is 13 amino acids long. V was trimmed by 7 bases and J by 1 base, leaving 11 bases between them. The germline V gene has CDR1 SGDLS and CDR2 YYNGEE. CDR3 nucleotides: TGTGCCAGCGGGGAGACACCGAACACTGAAGCTTTCTTT. Protein sequence: CASGETPNTEAFF.

This chain connects TRBV5-6 to TRBJ1-2, with 7 nucleotides matching TRBD1. Per germline, CDR1 SGHDT and CDR2 YYEEEE. J was trimmed by 7 bases and V by 1 base; bases with no gene match: 7. The CDR3 is made up of 14 amino acids. The CDR3 DNA is TGTGCCAGCAGCTTGTTCAGGGGGGGCGTTGGCTACACCTTC. Protein sequence: CASSLFRGGVGYTF. Filled out from reference TRBV5-6 and TRBJ1-2, the complete variable domain reads DAGVTQSPTHLIKTRGQQVTLRCSPKSGHDTVSWYQQALGQGPQFIFQYYEEEERQRGNFPDRFSGHQFPNYSSELNVNALLLGDSALYLCASSLFRGGVGYTFGSGTRLTVV.

The V and J genes are TRBV28 and TRBJ2-1; 11 bases fit TRBD1. Trimming at V came to 5 bases and at J to 8 bases, leaving 20 bases not matched to a gene. Germline V gene data show CDR1 as MDHEN and CDR2 as SYDVKM. The CDR3 sequence is 19 residues long. The CDR3 DNA is TGTGCCAGCAGTACCCCGGACAGGGGGCTCCTCTTCCCGGGCGATGAGCAGTTCTTC. Translated: CASSTPDRGLLFPGDEQFF.

The chain joins TRBV7-9 to TRBJ2-3; D may be TRBD2 (6 bases). Germline assignment: CDR1 SEHNR and CDR2 FQNEAQ (reference sequence). Trimming removed 2 bases from V and 4 bases from J, with 19 bases in between. The CDR3 runs to 17 residues. CDR3 DNA: TGTGCCAGCAGCTTACTGGCGGGGCGGAGCCTCCCAGATACGCAGTATTTT. It translates to CASSLLAGRSLPDTQYF.

The chain couples TRBV6-5 to TRBJ1-4; no definite D call. The CDR3 is 15 amino acids. Per germline, CDR1 MNHEY and CDR2 SVGAGI. Trimming left V 0 bases short and J 8 bases short, with 13 bases between. The CDR3 loop is CASSYSEAFREKLFF. The CDR3, as DNA: TGTGCCAGCAGTTACTCGGAGGCATTTCGGGAAAAACTGTTTTTT.

V is TRBV4-1 and J is TRBJ1-1; TRBD1 matches at 8 bases. V dropped 1 base and J dropped 3; count of bases not matched to a gene: 4. Germline CDR1 reads MGHRA; CDR2 reads YSYEKL. There are 15 residues in the CDR3. The CDR3 DNA sequence: TGCGCCAGCAGCCAAGGTCCGGGACAGGACACTGAAGCTTTCTTT. Residues: CASSQGPGQDTEAFF.

About this clone itself: Additional DNA sequences in this sample encode the identical CDR3. The chain links TRBV7-9 to TRBJ1-2, with 9 bases fitting TRBD1. V lost 6 bases to trimming and J lost 3 bases; unmatched junction nucleotides: 8. The CDR3 is 15 amino acids. CDR1 and CDR2 from the germline V gene are SEHNR and FQNEAQ (reference sequence). The CDR3 loop is CASSSSGTGYYGYTF. For the CDR3, the DNA is TGTGCCAGCAGTTCCTCCGGGACAGGGTACTATGGCTACACCTTC.

The chain has TRBV29-1 and TRBJ2-3, with TRBD2 identical over 11 bases. Germline CDR1 and CDR2: SQVTM and ANQGSEA. Trimming took 7 bases from V and 4 from J; bases not matched to a gene: 19. The CDR3 extends over 18 amino acids. CDR3 loop: CSGLTSGNPSSKADTQYF. As DNA, the CDR3 is TGCAGCGGTTTGACTAGCGGGAACCCATCTAGCAAGGCAGATACGCAGTATTTT.

The rearrangement uses TRBV6-5 and TRBJ2-2; D remains ambiguous. Germline CDR1 is MNHEY and CDR2 is SVGAGI. Trimming took off 6 bases at V and 5 bases at J, with 13 bases between the two ends. The CDR3 is made up of 14 amino acids. Here the CDR3 reads CASSLSELTGELFF. For the CDR3, the DNA is TGTGCCAGCAGCCTATCGGAGCTGACCGGGGAGCTGTTTTTT.

About this clone itself: The sample holds other DNA sequences that translate to the same CDR3. The chain joins TRBV28 to TRBJ2-1; 7 bases agree with TRBD1. J lost 6 bases, V lost 4 bases, and 3 bases had no gene match. CDR3 length equals 13 residues. Looked up from germline, CDR1 is MDHEN and CDR2 is SYDVKM. Written as DNA, the CDR3 is TGTGCCAGCAGTTACAGACAGGGCAATGAGCAGTTCTTC. It is translated as CASSYRQGNEQFF.

The J gene is TRBJ2-1, the V gene TRBV5-1, with 11 nucleotides matching TRBD2. The CDR3 sequence is 16 residues long. Germline V gives CDR1 SGHRS, CDR2 YFSETQ. With 0 bases clipped from V and 4 bases from J, the junction kept 3 bases outside the gene matches. The CDR3 loop reads CASSLEGLAEYNEQFF. The DNA for the CDR3 is TGCGCCAGCAGCTTGGAGGGACTAGCGGAGTACAATGAGCAGTTCTTC.

The J gene is TRBJ1-1, the V gene TRBV20-1, with D maybe TRBD1 (6 bases). The germline V gene has CDR1 DFQATT and CDR2 SNEGSKA (reference sequence). Trimming pared 6 bases from V and 5 bases from J, leaving 10 bases between. The CDR3 contains 11 residues. CDR3 residues: CSADSGTEAFF. CDR3 bases: TGCAGTGCGGACAGCGGAACTGAAGCTTTCTTT.

Remarks on this clone: Other DNA sequences in this sample translate to the same CDR3. The chain links TRBV28 to TRBJ1-1, with D hard to call. The germline CDR1 and CDR2 sequences are MDHEN and SYDVKM. The CDR3 length is 13 residues. Trimming cost V 3 bases and J 2 bases, with 7 bases left between them. In DNA form, the CDR3 reads TGTGCCAGCAGTTTTCGGGGTAACACTGAAGCTTTCTTT. Translating gives CASSFRGNTEAFF.